The text below deals with one T cell receptor (beta chain). The antigen remains undetermined. This specimen belongs to a study of cytomegalovirus exposure and HLA in healthy donors. Overall study findings and caveats: Common viral pathogens were later found to be apparently linked to several of the most significant clusters. An analysis done earlier found most TCR beta V segments productive about 87% or about 30% of the time. Analysis was carried out at a later point, and it linked a missense DCLRE1C variant to TCR beta V- and J-gene trimming.

After removal of 5 bases from V and 7 bases from J, the junction contained 13 bases not matched to a gene. Looked up from germline, CDR1 is SGHRS and CDR2 is YFSETQ. The CDR3 consists of 16 residues. Primers for the PCR totalled 60 Vbeta and 13 Jbeta. Assay: immunoSEQ multiplex PCR; the TCRdb copy retains only in-frame clones and omits some. This sample has about 190,000 clones, with almost 80% found just once. This sequence joins TRBV5-1 and TRBJ2-5; TRBD2 aligns across 11 bases. This TCR was sampled from a woman between 18 and 29 years old in good health and CMV-seronegative. What was sequenced was PBMCs. CDR3 nucleotide sequence: TGCGCCAGCAGTTTCAATAGCGGGGGGGCCTCGGGGACCCAGTACTTC. Translation: CASSFNSGGASGTQYF.